The 22 T cell receptor beta chains below all came from one sample that was sequenced in a study of T cell responses to AZD1222 COVID-19 vaccine. The method was immunoSEQ multiplex PCR; TCRdb's version includes in-frame clones alone and lacks a portion of them. This table holds under 150,000 clones. Material: peripheral blood. The receptor source for this set is an adult in good health.

The chain combines TRBV3-1 (or the pseudogene TRBV3-2) with TRBJ2-3, with 12 bases matching TRBD2. CDR1 is LGHDT, CDR2 YNNKEL, per germline (reference sequence). There are 16 residues in the CDR3. V shed 4 bases, J shed 4 bases, and the junction held 6 bases outside the gene matches. CDR3 sequence: CASSLSLAGGADTQYF. The CDR3 coding sequence is TGTGCCAGCAGCCTAAGCCTAGCGGGGGGGGCAGATACGCAGTATTTT.

The chain combines TRBV10-3 with TRBJ1-3; weak D call: TRBD1 (5 bases). The CDR3 is 13 residues long. Trimming stripped 9 bases from V and 2 bases from J, with 11 bases between. Germline lookup yields CDR1 ENHRY and CDR2 SYGVKD. The CDR3 region has the DNA TGTGCCATGACCGGGGCGGCTGGAAACACCATATATTTT. Its protein product is CAMTGAAGNTIYF.

The rearrangement joins TRBV18 to TRBJ1-1; 8 bases are shared with TRBD1. Trimming cost V 4 bases and J 0 bases; bases outside gene matches: 10. The V gene's germline CDR1 is KGHSH and CDR2 LQKENI. CDR3 length equals 17 residues. The CDR3 DNA sequence: TGTGCCAGCTCACTACAGGGGGTCGGGAGTTTGAACACTGAAGCTTTCTTT. It encodes CASSLQGVGSLNTEAFF.

The V and J genes are TRBV19 and TRBJ1-4; D not certain. The CDR3 is 12 amino acids. CDR1 is LNHDA and CDR2 is SQIVND in the germline V gene (reference sequence). V was trimmed by 3 bases and J by 8 bases, leaving 7 bases between them. CDR3 sequence: CASSIRGEKLFF. CDR3 nucleotides: TGTGCCAGTAGTATCAGAGGCGAAAAACTGTTTTTT. The full variable domain, in which reference TRBV19 and TRBJ1-4 provide the parts outside the CDR3, is DGGITQSPKYLFRKEGQNVTLSCEQNLNHDAMYWYRQDPGQGLRLIYYSQIVNDFQKGDIAEGYSVSREKKESFPLTVTSAQKNPTAFYLCASSIRGEKLFFGSGTQLSVL.

The chain couples TRBV4-1 to TRBJ1-4; unclear D gene. The CDR3 loop spans 15 amino acids. Germline V lookup: CDR1 MGHRA, CDR2 YSYEKL. V was cut by 0 bases and J by 7 bases, with 12 bases left in between. CDR3 loop: CASSQDMGIIEKLFF. For the CDR3, the DNA is TGCGCCAGCAGCCAAGATATGGGGATCATTGAAAAACTGTTTTTT.

The V and J genes are TRBV19 and TRBJ2-7; 7 bases are a match to TRBD1. V dropped 5 bases and J dropped 6; count of bases not matched to a gene: 16. The germline V gene has CDR1 LNHDA and CDR2 SQIVND (reference sequence). The CDR3 is made up of 16 amino acids. The CDR3 DNA reads as TGTGCCAGTAGTCCCCACGGGACAGCCACGCGCCCCGAGCAGTACTTC. Residues: CASSPHGTATRPEQYF.

This chain connects TRBV27 to TRBJ1-1; D may be TRBD1 (6 bases). This CDR3 region has 14 residues. V was cut by 3 bases and J by 6 bases, with 14 bases left in between. Germline assignment: CDR1 MNHEY and CDR2 SMNVEV (reference sequence). Written as DNA, the CDR3 is TGTGCCAGCAGTTTGGCCCAGGGGCGTCCTGAAGCTTTCTTT. Translation gives CASSLAQGRPEAFF.

This chain joins TRBV18 and TRBJ2-2; D is uncertain. CDR1 is KGHSH and CDR2 is LQKENI in the germline V gene. This CDR3 comprises 14 residues. V was shortened by 0 bases and J by 6 bases, with 8 bases between the two germline ends. The CDR3 DNA is TGTGCCAGCTCACCACCACTTGAGGCCGGGGAGCTGTTTTTT. Translated, it gives CASSPPLEAGELFF. The whole variable domain, remainder taken from reference TRBV18 and TRBJ2-2, is NAGVMQNPRHLVRRRGQEARLRCSPMKGHSHVYWYRQLPEEGLKFMVYLQKENIIDESGMPKERFSAEFPKEGPSILRIQQVVRGDSAAYFCASSPPLEAGELFFGEGSRLTVL.

The rearrangement joins TRBV3-1 (or the pseudogene TRBV3-2) to TRBJ2-7, with D maybe TRBD1 (5 bases). This CDR3 region has 15 residues. CDR1 is LGHDT and CDR2 is YNNKEL in the germline V gene (reference sequence). With 1 base removed from V and 3 bases from J, the gap between germline ends came to 13 bases. DNA for the CDR3: TGTGCCAGCAGCCAAGTGGTGTACAGGAACTACGAGCAGTACTTC. It codes for CASSQVVYRNYEQYF.

The V call is TRBV7-9, the J call TRBJ1-1, with D unclear. CDR3 length: 13 residues. V was trimmed by 3 bases and J by 6 bases, leaving 11 bases between them. Germline V gene sequence: CDR1 SEHNR, CDR2 FQNEAQ (reference sequence). CDR3 in amino acids: CASSLSGLAEAFF. CDR3 in DNA: TGTGCCAGCAGCTTGTCTGGTCTGGCTGAAGCTTTCTTT. Filled out from reference TRBV7-9 and TRBJ1-1, the complete variable domain reads DTGVSQNPRHKITKRGQNVTFRCDPISEHNRLYWYRQTLGQGPEFLTYFQNEAQLEKSRLLSDRFSAERPKGSFSTLEIQRTEQGDSAMYLCASSLSGLAEAFFGQGTRLTVV.

This chain uses TRBV9 with TRBJ1-1; D is perhaps TRBD1 (6 bases). Germline CDR1 and CDR2: SGDLS and YYNGEE. This CDR3 has 15 residues. V shed 4 bases and J shed 8 bases, with 21 bases lying between them. The CDR3 reads CASSPRFGGAREAFF. CDR3 nucleotide sequence: TGTGCCAGCAGCCCCCGATTTGGGGGGGCGCGGGAAGCTTTCTTT.

This chain uses TRBV2 with TRBJ2-3; D gene ambiguous. The ends were cut back, 5 bases at V and 0 bases at J, with 9 bases in the middle. CDR1 and CDR2 from the germline V gene are SNHLY and FYNNEI. The CDR3 totals 14 residues. In nucleotides, the CDR3 is TGTGCCAGCAGTCCCAGTCTTAGCACAGATACGCAGTATTTT. It yields the protein CASSPSLSTDTQYF.

The J gene is TRBJ2-1, the V gene TRBV19; 8 nucleotides match TRBD2. Germline trimming cut 8 bases from V and 2 bases from J; bases unmatched to any gene: 8. The CDR3 is 15 residues long. The germline V gene has CDR1 LNHDA and CDR2 SQIVND (reference sequence). This CDR3 is CASRRGSGTYNEQFF. CDR3 bases: TGTGCCAGTCGGCGGGGTAGCGGGACCTACAATGAGCAGTTCTTC.

The J gene is TRBJ2-7, the V gene TRBV7-3; maybe TRBD1 (6 bases). Trimming shortened V by 1 base and J by 5 bases, and 12 bases separated the two germline ends. This CDR3 region has 14 residues. Germline V gene data show CDR1 as SGHTA and CDR2 as FQGTGA. The CDR3 coding sequence is TGTGCCAGCAGCTTAAGCCCCGGACAGAACGAGCAGTACTTC. Amino acid sequence: CASSLSPGQNEQYF.

V gene TRBV4-1 combines with J gene TRBJ1-1; D gene unclear. V lost 3 bases to trimming and J lost 0 bases, with 8 bases between them. Germline V gives CDR1 MGHRA, CDR2 YSYEKL. The CDR3 runs 14 residues. CDR3 in amino acids: CASSQRGLNTEAFF. Here the CDR3 DNA reads TGCGCCAGCAGCCAGCGGGGTCTGAACACTGAAGCTTTCTTT.

V gene TRBV3-1 (or the pseudogene TRBV3-2) combines with J gene TRBJ2-5, with D unclear. The CDR3 spans 13 residues. V lost 3 bases and J 7 bases, leaving 12 bases between the germline ends. Germline loops: CDR1 LGHDT, CDR2 YNNKEL (reference sequence). In DNA, the CDR3 is TGTGCCAGCAGCCAGGGTAGGGTTGGGACCCAGTACTTC. It is translated as CASSQGRVGTQYF.

The chain has TRBV19 and TRBJ2-1, with D perhaps TRBD2 (7 bases). Germline CDR1 and CDR2: LNHDA and SQIVND (reference sequence). The germline V and J ends were trimmed by 3 bases and 5 bases, with 11 bases remaining between them. CDR3 length equals 14 residues. CDR3 coding DNA: TGTGCCAGTAGTATTAGGGGGGGGGACAATGAGCAGTTCTTC. Its translation is CASSIRGGDNEQFF.

The CDR3 bases are TGTGCCATCAGTGGAGGCGTTATAGAGACCCAGTACTTC. It yields the protein CAISGGVIETQYF. The V gene is TRBV10-3, the J gene TRBJ2-5; D remains unclear. This CDR3 is built from 13 residues. V was shortened by 4 bases and J by 4 bases, with 10 bases between the two germline ends. Germline V gene lookup returns CDR1 ENHRY and CDR2 SYGVKD.

The chain links TRBV9 to TRBJ1-1, with unresolved D. In germline, CDR1 is SGDLS, CDR2 YYNGEE. V was shortened by 4 bases and J by 1 base, with 11 bases between the two germline ends. The CDR3 is 14 residues long. The DNA of the CDR3 is TGTGCCAGCAGCCCCCTCGGAGGGAACACTGAAGCTTTCTTT. This sequence encodes CASSPLGGNTEAFF.

The chain has TRBV7-9 and TRBJ1-2; 8 positions agree with TRBD1. Germline V gene sequence: CDR1 SEHNR, CDR2 FQNEAQ (reference sequence). This CDR3 is built from 15 residues. The ends lost 7 bases at V and 6 bases at J; junction bases unmatched: 13. In DNA form, the CDR3 reads TGTGCCAGCACCATCCAGGGGGCGAGGGGGGATGGCTACACCTTC. Residues: CASTIQGARGDGYTF.

The gene calls are TRBV10-3 and TRBJ1-1; 7 bases are shared with TRBD1. Germline V CDR1 and CDR2: ENHRY, SYGVKD. The CDR3 totals 13 residues. J lost 5 bases, V lost 10 bases, and 10 bases had no gene match. In DNA, the CDR3 is TGTGCCAGCAGAGGGGGCGTCGAGACTGAAGCTTTCTTT. This gives the protein CASRGGVETEAFF.

The rearrangement links TRBV6-5 to TRBJ1-5; TRBD1 might be the D (6 bases). Trimming removed 0 bases at V and 1 base at J, with 7 bases between. Germline V gene sequence: CDR1 MNHEY, CDR2 SVGAGI. The CDR3 has 15 amino acids. This CDR3 is CASSYSQGSNQPQHF. The CDR3 DNA reads as TGTGCCAGCAGTTACTCGCAGGGGAGCAATCAGCCCCAGCATTTT.